This T cell receptor (beta chain) was sequenced during a study of blood T cell repertoires in COVID-19. As for the study in general: Whether acute or convalescent, the COVID-19 samples came from the United States, Italy and Spain. The analysed material was cDNA or gDNA that came from T cells, B-cell-depleted T cells, or PBMCs.

Enrollees, roughly 18 to 89 years old, lived in 24 US areas. Assignment of participants to cohorts was predicated upon participant-reported clinical history. Using immunoSEQ multiplex PCR, the repertoire was profiled, and TCRdb retains in-frame clones only, with some absent. Of a few hundred thousand clones listed, just under 90% are singletons. Germline values: CDR1 SGHAT, CDR2 FQNNGV. The junction had 13 bases not matched to a gene; V was cut back by 5 bases and J by 7 bases. The CDR3 spans 17 residues. The gene calls are TRBV11-2 and TRBJ1-4, with TRBD1 matching over 10 bases. Sequencing was carried out using PBMCs or T cells enriched from blood (not recorded which). The receptor comes from a woman aged 45-65 years who had recovered from COVID-19. The CDR3 bases are TGTGCCAGCAGCCTTGGCCCCGGGGGGACAGGGGCTGAAAAACTGTTTTTT. Translation gives CASSLGPGGTGAEKLFF.